A selection of T cell receptor beta chains follows, all from one sample in a study of T cell repertoires in cytomegalovirus infection. Via MiXCR, TCRdb re-called the reads, giving one row per CDR3 protein. The table has 290,000 or so distinct CDR3 sequences, 9.6% seen once. Sequencing was carried out using PBMCs. Every receptor here comes from a human donor in good health (CMV status not recorded). Some clones in this sample may be carry-over from other donors' samples. Both conserved end residues are part of each CDR3. D genes are given only for firm matches. The size of a clone is reported for some rows only, either as once, few or many, or as a class for expanded clones.

DNA: TGTGCCAGCAGCCAAGAGGGGGTACTAGAGACCCAGTACTTC
CDR3: CASSQEGVLETQYF
V: TRBV3-1
size: .
D: .
J: TRBJ2-5

DNA: TGCAGCGTTGAAGAAACAGGGGACACATACGAGCAGTACTTC
CDR3: CSVEETGDTYEQYF
V: TRBV29-1
size: many
D: TRBD1
J: TRBJ2-7

DNA: TGCAGCGTTGGCGGCAGCCTGAGCACAGATACGCAGTATTTT
CDR3: CSVGGSLSTDTQYF
V: TRBV29-1
size: many
D: .
J: TRBJ2-3

DNA: TGTGCCACCAGCAGACCCATCGGGGGGCCGCAAGAGACCCAGTACTTC
CDR3: CATSRPIGGPQETQYF
V: TRBV15
size: many
D: .
J: TRBJ2-5

DNA: TGTGCCAGCAGCTCGGAGGACAGGGTGTCACCCCTCCACTTT
CDR3: CASSSEDRVSPLHF
V: TRBV7-2
size: many
D: TRBD1
J: TRBJ1-6

DNA: TGTGCCAGCAGTACAGTCGGGTTGAACACTGAAGCTTTCTTT
CDR3: CASSTVGLNTEAFF
V: TRBV7-8
size: many
D: .
J: TRBJ1-1

DNA: TGCGCCAGCAGCTTCGGGACAGCGAGCTCTGGAAACACCATATATTTT
CDR3: CASSFGTASSGNTIYF
V: TRBV5-1
size: .
D: TRBD1
J: TRBJ1-3

DNA: TGTGCCAGCAGCTTAGGAGGGCGCGGACCAAATGAAAAACTGTTTTTT
CDR3: CASSLGGRGPNEKLFF
V: TRBV7-9
size: few
D: .
J: TRBJ1-4

DNA: TGCAGTGCGGGACCGGGACCCAATAATTCACCCCTCCACTTT
CDR3: CSAGPGPNNSPLHF
V: TRBV20-1
size: many
D: .
J: TRBJ1-6

DNA: TGTGCCAGCAGCCCTAGACAGCGGACGAACACCGGGGAGCTGTTTTTT
CDR3: CASSPRQRTNTGELFF
V: TRBV12-3/TRBV12-4
size: many
D: .
J: TRBJ2-2

DNA: TGTGCCAGCAGTGACTCGACAGGGGCAGATACGCAGTATTTT
CDR3: CASSDSTGADTQYF
V: TRBV6-4
size: many
D: TRBD1
J: TRBJ2-3

DNA: TGTGCCAGCAGCTCGGTGAGGGACGAAGAGACCCAGTACTTC
CDR3: CASSSVRDEETQYF
V: TRBV7-9
size: many
D: .
J: TRBJ2-5

DNA: TGTGCCAGCAGTCCCTGGACTGTGAACACTGAAGCTTTCTTT
CDR3: CASSPWTVNTEAFF
V: TRBV28
size: many
D: .
J: TRBJ1-1

DNA: TGTGCCAGCAGCCTTTTAAATAGCGGGGCCACTGAAGCTTTCTTT
CDR3: CASSLLNSGATEAFF
V: TRBV28
size: .
D: .
J: TRBJ1-1

DNA: TGCAGTGCTTCCGGGCGGGTTTATAGCAATCAGCCCCAGCATTTT
CDR3: CSASGRVYSNQPQHF
V: TRBV20-1
size: .
D: .
J: TRBJ1-5

DNA: TGTGCCAGTAGTATCATCAGGGATGCCAATCAGCCCCAGCATTTT
CDR3: CASSIIRDANQPQHF
V: TRBV19
size: many
D: .
J: TRBJ1-5

DNA: TGCAGCGTTGGTTTAGGGACAGGGAACCTAGATGGTGGGGCCAACGTCCTGACTTTC
CDR3: CSVGLGTGNLDGGANVLTF
V: TRBV29-1
size: many
D: TRBD1
J: TRBJ2-6

DNA: TGTGCCAGCAGTCCCACAGGGGCAACTAATGAAAAACTGTTTTTT
CDR3: CASSPTGATNEKLFF
V: TRBV5-8
size: many
D: TRBD1
J: TRBJ1-4

DNA: TGCAGTGGAGGTGGGATCAGCTATGGCTACACCTTC
CDR3: CSGGGISYGYTF
V: TRBV20-1
size: .
D: .
J: TRBJ1-2

DNA: TGCGCCAGCAGACTGCCCGGGTCCCACAATGAGCAGTTCTTC
CDR3: CASRLPGSHNEQFF
V: TRBV5-1
size: many
D: .
J: TRBJ2-1

DNA: TGTGCCAGCACCAGCGGACCGGGACAGGGCGGCACAGATACGCAGTATTTT
CDR3: CASTSGPGQGGTDTQYF
V: TRBV7-2
size: many
D: TRBD1
J: TRBJ2-3

DNA: TGCAGTGCTAATAGGGGGGGTGAGCAGTTCTTC
CDR3: CSANRGGEQFF
V: TRBV20-1
size: .
D: .
J: TRBJ2-1

DNA: TGTGCCAGCTCACCACGACCGGGACAGAGCACAGATACGCAGTATTTT
CDR3: CASSPRPGQSTDTQYF
V: TRBV18
size: many
D: TRBD1
J: TRBJ2-3

DNA: TGTGCCAGCAGTTTATCCCGGCAGGGCCACTATGGCTACACCTTC
CDR3: CASSLSRQGHYGYTF
V: TRBV28
size: many
D: .
J: TRBJ1-2